A selection of T cell receptor beta chains follows, all from one sample in a study of vaccination effects on CD4 cells after COVID-19. These TCRs are of unknown antigen specificity. Assay used: immunoSEQ multiplex PCR; TCRdb lists only in-frame clones, some missing. The sample holds 30,000 to 40,000 clones, roughly 67% seen once. The specimen comprised CD4+ T cells from PBMCs cultured with SARS-CoV-2 spike peptides, sampled after COVID-19 vaccination. These receptors were collected from a human donor who received a COVID-19 vaccine. The CDR3 runs from the conserved cysteine through the conserved F or W.

TRBV7-8	TRBJ2-7	CASSLALREEQYF
TRBV6-5	TRBJ1-2	CASSPTGGLNGYTF
TRBV6-6	TRBJ1-6	CASSWDVFNSPLHF
TRBV5-4	TRBJ2-1	CASSSPDRGYNEQFF
TRBV14	TRBJ1-2	CASSPFQGSYGYTF
TRBV5-1	TRBJ2-3	CASGVRPSTDTQYF
TRBV6-4	TRBJ2-7	CASSVFGGMYEQYF
TRBV7-6	TRBJ1-1	CASSSAPFTEAFF
TRBV2	TRBJ2-7	CASSGLALGEQYF
TRBV19	TRBJ2-1	CASSIDLRLGGYNEQFF
TRBV2	TRBJ2-7	CASSSALAGAGVKYF
TRBV7-9	TRBJ1-1	CASSLAMGIPTAFF
TRBV10-3	TRBJ2-7	CAISESKASGGFSEQYF
TRBV9	TRBJ2-3	CASSVGTTNTDTQYF
TRBV5-1	TRBJ2-2	CASSSGGERGANTGELFF
TRBV6-5	TRBJ1-6	CASSNNRDSPLHF